This T cell receptor beta chain was observed in a study of high-grade serous ovarian cancer treatment subgroups. Study overall: Each sample yielded on average approximately 7,700 unique TCR beta rearrangements from approximately 15,000 reads.

Germline V lookup: CDR1 SGHRS, CDR2 YFSETQ. The CDR3 has 14 amino acids. J lost 14 bases, V lost 4 bases, and 11 bases had no gene match. In its sample, this clone was seen once. Tumor samples were obtained before definitive surgery or chemotherapy. The data were produced by immunoSEQ multiplex PCR, yet TCRdb's version contains in-frame clones alone and is incomplete. The table has roughly 2,000 clones, over 70% seen once; the top ten hold 7.5% to 9.5%. The chain has TRBV5-1 and TRBJ1-6, with TRBD1 matching 8 bases. This TCR derives from a human donor with high-grade serous ovarian cancer. Sample: tumor tissue. The CDR3 protein is CASSPGTGRLTLHF. The CDR3 DNA reads as TGCGCCAGCAGCCCGGGGACAGGTCGATTGACCCTCCACTTT. Variable domain in full (rest from reference TRBV5-1 and TRBJ1-6): KAGVTQTPRYLIKTRGQQVTLSCSPISGHRSVSWYQQTPGQGLQFLFEYFSETQRNKGNFPGRFSGRQFSNSRSEMNVSTLELGDSALYLCASSPGTGRLTLHFGNGTRLTVT.